The clone carrying this T cell receptor beta chain turned up a few times. What it recognizes is unknown. The entry originates in a study of shared clonotypes between healthy human individuals. Findings and caveats of the study: Sampling used blood alone; tissue repertoires probably differ.

Terminally differentiated effector memory CD45RA+ cells were excluded from the naive CD8 cells, which were CD45RO-negative and positively selected for CCR7. This CDR3 contains 13 residues. The V end was cut by 5 bases, the J end by 6 bases, with 14 bases between. Looked up from germline, CDR1 is SEHNR and CDR2 is FQNEAQ (reference sequence). TCRdb's table, derived via immunoSEQ multiplex PCR, lists solely in-frame clones and lacks some. This sample has around 550,000 clones; around 95% occur once, and the top ten carry about 0.11%. The sequenced sample consisted of naive CD8+ T cells sorted from blood. This TCR derives from a woman aged 25 to 39 in good health. V usage is TRBV7-9 and J usage is TRBJ2-7; D uncertain. CDR3 sequence reads: CASSPGNPAEQYF. The CDR3 nucleotides are TGTGCCAGCAGCCCAGGTAATCCAGCCGAGCAGTACTTC.